This is a list of T cell receptor beta chains from one sample in a study of T cell responses to AZD1222 COVID-19 vaccine. Libraries were prepared by immunoSEQ multiplex PCR; TCRdb keeps only in-frame clonotypes and omits some of them. The sample lists approximately 150,000 clones, roughly 94% occurring once. The sample consisted of peripheral blood, taken 28 days after the second AZD1222 dose. The receptor source for this set is an adult who received the AZD1222 COVID-19 vaccine. Each CDR3 is given with its conserved first and last residue.

TRBV18	TRBJ1-2	CASSEQGFANYGYTF
TRBV4-1	TRBJ2-5	CASSNRDRAFQETQYF
TRBV7-2	TRBJ2-7	CASSMTSGFHYEQYF
TRBV27	TRBJ2-5	CASSPRGSGETQYF
TRBV5-1	TRBJ1-1	CASRLEQGVGAEAFF
TRBV6-5	TRBJ2-6	CASSSDRAGANVLTF
TRBV28	TRBJ1-5	CASRDRGYQPQHF
TRBV11-2	TRBJ1-1	CASSTFMNTEAFF
TRBV10-3	TRBJ2-7	CASLDRVDYEQYF
TRBV30	TRBJ1-1	CAWMTGIGVNTEAFF
TRBV5-1	TRBJ2-5	CASSYSETQYF
TRBV3-1/TRBV3-2	TRBJ2-7	CASSHRVSYEQYF
TRBV3-1/TRBV3-2	TRBJ1-5	CASSRGTGANNQPQHF
TRBV4-1	TRBJ2-3	CASSQDGIMRETQYF
TRBV6-2/TRBV6-3	TRBJ1-6	CASSYSDRAGNSPLHF
TRBV4-1	TRBJ1-2	CASSQSTGFTYGYTF
TRBV7-9	TRBJ1-2	CASSRTATLNYGYTF
TRBV29-1	TRBJ2-1	CSVGWPEQFF
TRBV27	TRBJ1-1	CASSQDRVGTEAFF
TRBV29-1	TRBJ2-7	CSVGTGQNNPYEQYF
TRBV18	TRBJ1-5	CASSRNPLTGPAFNQPQHF
TRBV7-8	TRBJ1-5	CASSPSRGRERNQPQHF